This is a list of T cell receptor beta chains from one sample in a study of CD8 T cells in Susac syndrome. TCRdb re-called the immunoSEQ multiplex PCR reads with MiXCR, one entry per CDR3 protein. The table shows about 120,000 distinct CDR3 sequences, with approximately 91% occurring only once. The sample was CD4+ T cells from PBMCs. The receptors here all came from a human donor in good health. CDR3s include the opening cysteine and the closing phenylalanine or tryptophan. A D gene is named only where the DNA matches it firmly.

j_call: TRBJ2-2; v_call: TRBV20-1; d_call: TRBD1; cdr3_aa: CSALDRGTGGTGELFF; cdr3_nt: TGCAGTGCTCTTGACAGGGGGACCGGAGGCACCGGGGAGCTGTTTTTT
j_call: TRBJ2-1; v_call: TRBV4-2; d_call: -; cdr3_aa: CASSQERGASYNEQFF; cdr3_nt: TGTGCCAGCAGCCAAGAAAGGGGGGCCTCCTACAATGAGCAGTTCTTC
j_call: TRBJ2-1; v_call: TRBV6-2/TRBV6-3; d_call: -; cdr3_aa: CASSYQGGRDEQFF; cdr3_nt: TGTGCCAGCAGTTACCAGGGAGGCCGGGATGAGCAGTTCTTC
j_call: TRBJ2-7; v_call: TRBV6-5; d_call: -; cdr3_aa: CASSATGTTPYEQYF; cdr3_nt: TGTGCCAGCAGTGCCACCGGGACAACTCCCTACGAGCAGTACTTC
j_call: TRBJ2-2; v_call: TRBV2; d_call: -; cdr3_aa: CASSRQDYTGELFF; cdr3_nt: TGTGCCAGCAGTCGACAGGACTACACCGGGGAGCTGTTTTTT
j_call: TRBJ2-5; v_call: TRBV28; d_call: TRBD2; cdr3_aa: CASSLWRESETQYF; cdr3_nt: TGTGCCAGCAGTTTGTGGCGGGAGAGTGAGACCCAGTACTTC
j_call: TRBJ1-2; v_call: TRBV14; d_call: -; cdr3_aa: CASSQATGNYGYTF; cdr3_nt: TGTGCCAGCAGCCAAGCTACCGGCAACTATGGCTACACCTTC
j_call: TRBJ2-7; v_call: TRBV4-1; d_call: TRBD2; cdr3_aa: CASSRSTSGGDEQYF; cdr3_nt: TGCGCCAGCAGCCGATCGACTAGCGGTGGCGACGAGCAGTACTTC
j_call: TRBJ2-1; v_call: TRBV30; d_call: -; cdr3_aa: CAWARGSVYNEQFF; cdr3_nt: TGTGCCTGGGCCAGGGGTAGCGTCTACAATGAGCAGTTCTTC
j_call: TRBJ1-1; v_call: TRBV5-1; d_call: -; cdr3_aa: CASSLAGTNTEAFF; cdr3_nt: TGCGCCAGCAGCTTGGCTGGGACCAACACTGAAGCTTTCTTT
j_call: TRBJ2-7; v_call: TRBV5-6; d_call: -; cdr3_aa: CASSRDTDYEQYF; cdr3_nt: TGTGCCAGCAGCCGGGATACGGACTACGAGCAGTACTTC
j_call: TRBJ2-2; v_call: TRBV29-1; d_call: -; cdr3_aa: CSVGEVSGELFF; cdr3_nt: TGCAGCGTTGGGGAGGTGAGCGGGGAGCTGTTTTTT
j_call: TRBJ2-3; v_call: TRBV18; d_call: -; cdr3_aa: CASSPDPGTDTQYF; cdr3_nt: TGTGCCAGCTCACCAGATCCGGGCACAGATACGCAGTATTTT
j_call: TRBJ2-2; v_call: TRBV20-1; d_call: TRBD2; cdr3_aa: CSASVSGGAGELFF; cdr3_nt: TGCAGTGCTTCTGTTAGCGGGGGGGCGGGGGAGCTGTTTTTT
j_call: TRBJ1-2; v_call: TRBV12-3/TRBV12-4; d_call: TRBD1; cdr3_aa: CASTGQGFPSGYGYTF; cdr3_nt: TGTGCCAGCACAGGACAGGGCTTCCCCTCGGGGTATGGCTACACCTTC